This T cell receptor (beta chain) was sequenced in a study of pediatric ulcerative colitis. Libraries were prepared by immunoSEQ multiplex PCR; TCRdb keeps only in-frame clonotypes and omits some of them. The sample contains more than 9,000 clones, roughly four fifths of which appear only once. General study points: Two rectal CDR3 clonotypes occurred in all ulcerative colitis patients.

One to two pinch biopsies were taken from the rectum during colonoscopy. This clone was counted once. Its antigen is unidentified. Germline assignment: CDR1 MNHEY and CDR2 SMNVEV (reference sequence). This CDR3 is 17 amino acids long. V lost 8 bases and J lost 0; bases outside the gene matches: 13. This clonotype was obtained from a girl aged 10 to 17 who was a control in a study of pediatric ulcerative colitis. The sample was gut tissue. V usage is TRBV27 and J usage is TRBJ2-1; TRBD2 aligns across 7 bases. Here the CDR3 DNA reads TGTGCCAGCGGGGGGGACCGACCGATAATCTCCTACAATGAGCAGTTCTTC. It encodes CASGGDRPIISYNEQFF.